Listed below are T cell receptor beta chains from one sample, sequenced in a study of beta chain features in type 1 diabetes. Measured with immunoSEQ multiplex PCR; TCRdb has only the in-frame clones, and not every one. The sample shows some 290,000 clones, roughly 25% of them seen only once. Sequenced sample: naive CD4+ T cells from blood. The receptors were sampled from a woman aged 30 to 39 with type 1 diabetes. Each CDR3 is given with its conserved first and last residue. D genes are given only for firm matches. A row's size may be missing; if present it is once, few, many or a size class.

v_gene	j_gene	d_gene	abundance	len	CDR3nt	CDR3aa
TRBV30	TRBJ2-4	NA	NA	15	TGTGCCTGGAGTGTGACAACCTTAGCCAAAAACATTCAGTACTTC	CAWSVTTLAKNIQYF
TRBV29-1	TRBJ2-7	TRBD2	few	13	TGCAGCGTTGGACACAGACTAGCGTACGAGCAGTACTTC	CSVGHRLAYEQYF
TRBV29-1	TRBJ2-6	NA	NA	13	TGCAGCGTTGGGAGAGTCGGGGCCAACGTCCTGACTTTC	CSVGRVGANVLTF
TRBV29-1	TRBJ2-5	NA	NA	14	TGCAGCGGCGGTCAGCTAGGTGGCTCAGAGACCCAGTACTTC	CSGGQLGGSETQYF
TRBV5-1	TRBJ2-1	NA	NA	11	TGCGCCAGCAGCTTGGCTGATGAGCAGTTCTTC	CASSLADEQFF
TRBV19	TRBJ1-5	TRBD1	few	14	TGTGCCAGCATCGGGACAGTAGGCAGTCAGCCCCAGCATTTT	CASIGTVGSQPQHF
TRBV30	TRBJ1-3	TRBD1	NA	13	TGTGCCTGGGGACAGGTGGCTGGAAACACCATATATTTT	CAWGQVAGNTIYF
TRBV5-4	TRBJ1-4	NA	NA	15	TGTGCCAGCAGCTTGGATACCCTCTCAGGGGAAAAACTGTTTTTT	CASSLDTLSGEKLFF
TRBV27	TRBJ1-2	NA	NA	13	TGTGCCAGCAGGCGGGACTTCGACTATGGCTACACCTTC	CASRRDFDYGYTF
TRBV19	TRBJ1-5	NA	NA	15	TGTGCCAGTAGTATCGAAAGTGGCTGGAATCAGCCCCAGCATTTT	CASSIESGWNQPQHF
TRBV29-1	TRBJ1-5	NA	few	12	TGCAGCGTTGGGGAGGACAATCAGCCCCAGCATTTT	CSVGEDNQPQHF
TRBV4-1	TRBJ2-7	NA	NA	14	TGCGCCAGCAGCCAAGACAGGGGTTTATACGAGCAGTACTTC	CASSQDRGLYEQYF
TRBV29-1	TRBJ2-3	NA	NA	13	TGCAGCGTTGATGTCCGGAGGGGAGATACGCAGTATTTT	CSVDVRRGDTQYF
TRBV11-1	TRBJ1-5	TRBD1	NA	13	TGTGCCAGCAGCCAGGACAGGCATCAGCCCCAGCATTTT	CASSQDRHQPQHF
TRBV6-6	TRBJ1-3	TRBD1	NA	14	TGTGCCAGCGGTCGGGACAGGGACGGAAACACCATATATTTT	CASGRDRDGNTIYF
TRBV7-7	TRBJ2-1	TRBD1	few	13	TGTGCTAGCAGCGCGGACAGGTTGAATGAGCAGTTCTTC	CASSADRLNEQFF
TRBV28	TRBJ2-1	TRBD2	NA	14	TGTGCCAGCAGGCGGGAGGCTGGGACGAATGAGCAGTTCTTC	CASRREAGTNEQFF
TRBV4-2	TRBJ2-1	TRBD2	NA	16	TGTGCCAGCAGCCCCCGGACTAGCGGGAGTGGGGATGAGCAGTTCTTC	CASSPRTSGSGDEQFF
TRBV4-2	TRBJ2-3	NA	few	11	TGTGCCAGCAGCCCCGGAGATACGCAGTATTTT	CASSPGDTQYF
TRBV5-1	TRBJ2-3	NA	NA	16	TGCGCCAGCAGCTTGGTATCCGGGGTGAGCACAGATACGCAGTATTTT	CASSLVSGVSTDTQYF
TRBV7-9	TRBJ1-4	NA	NA	13	TGTGCCAGCAGCTTAATAGGGGCAGAAAAACTGTTTTTT	CASSLIGAEKLFF
TRBV19	TRBJ2-3	NA	few	16	TGTGCCAGTACCACTCTCGAAGGAGGGGGCACAGATACGCAGTATTTT	CASTTLEGGGTDTQYF